One sample yielded the 14 T cell receptor beta chains listed below, sequenced in a study of somatic mutations in cytotoxic T cells in rheumatoid arthritis. The protocol was immunoSEQ multiplex PCR, while the TCRdb copy is restricted to in-frame clones and leaves out a portion. The sample shows 20,000 to 25,000 clones, approximately 86% of them seen only once. Source material: CD8+ T cells sorted from blood. All receptors derive from a woman between 45 and 60 years old in good health.

This rearrangement joins TRBV12-2 to TRBJ2-5; TRBD1, the table's D call, lacks a check against the DNA. TRBV12-2 is a documented pseudogene. The CDR3 is made up of 15 amino acids. DNA for the CDR3: TGTGCAAGCCACCTTCGGCTAGGGGGCCTGGAGACCCAGTACTTC. Protein sequence: CASHLRLGGLETQYF.

This chain joins TRBV11-2 and TRBJ2-5; the match to TRBD2 covers 11 bases. The ends lost 1 base at V and 5 bases at J; junction bases unmatched: 6. The CDR3 is made up of 16 amino acids. Per the germline V gene, CDR1 is SGHAT and CDR2 is FQNNGV. CDR3 in amino acids: CASSLVTSGAGETQYF. The CDR3 DNA reads TGTGCCAGCAGCTTAGTGACTAGCGGGGCTGGTGAGACCCAGTACTTC.

The chain couples TRBV15 to TRBJ2-3; weak D call: TRBD1 (5 bases). The CDR3 consists of 15 residues. V shed 5 bases and J shed 0 bases, with 12 bases lying between them. The germline V gene encodes CDR1 LNHNV and CDR2 YYDKDF (reference sequence). This CDR3 reads CATSQGEQSTDTQYF. The CDR3 DNA sequence: TGTGCCACCAGCCAAGGGGAACAGAGCACAGATACGCAGTATTTT. The variable domain in full, completed from reference TRBV15 and TRBJ2-3, reads DAMVIQNPRYQVTQFGKPVTLSCSQTLNHNVMYWYQQKSSQAPKLLFHYYDKDFNNEADTPDNFQSRRPNTSFCFLDIRSPGLGDTAMYLCATSQGEQSTDTQYFGPGTRLTVL.

The V gene is TRBV5-4, the J gene TRBJ1-4; no clear D. The V gene lost 2 bases and the J gene lost 6 bases, with 5 bases spanning the gap. The CDR3 covers 12 residues. Germline CDR1 is SGHNT and CDR2 is YYREEE (reference sequence). The CDR3 DNA reads as TGTGCCAGCAGCTTTGCGGATGAAAAACTGTTTTTT. Protein product: CASSFADEKLFF.

The J gene is TRBJ1-3, the V gene TRBV7-8, with no clear D. V gave up 1 base and J gave up 0 bases, with 7 bases separating them. The CDR3 length is 15 residues. The V gene's germline CDR1 is SGHVS and CDR2 FQNEAQ. The CDR3: CASSLDQNSGNTIYF. DNA for the CDR3: TGTGCCAGCAGCTTAGATCAGAACTCTGGAAACACCATATATTTT.

The J gene is TRBJ2-3, the V gene TRBV4-3, with D possibly being TRBD2 (7 bases). V lost 1 base to trimming and J lost 2 bases, with 10 bases between them. The CDR3 has 15 residues. Germline loops: CDR1 LGHNA, CDR2 YSLEER. The CDR3 protein is CASSQAGGPTDTQYF. In DNA form, the CDR3 reads TGCGCCAGCAGCCAAGCGGGGGGCCCCACAGATACGCAGTATTTT.

This chain joins TRBV7-2 and TRBJ1-2; D gene unclear. CDR3 length equals 15 residues. Trimming left V 3 bases short and J 0 bases short, with 11 bases between. Germline V gene lookup returns CDR1 SGHTA and CDR2 FQGNSA. This CDR3 reads CASSFHKEANYGYTF. The CDR3 DNA reads TGTGCCAGCAGCTTTCACAAAGAAGCTAACTATGGCTACACCTTC.

The chain links TRBV4-3 to TRBJ2-3; 8 nucleotides line up with TRBD2. The germline V gene has CDR1 LGHNA and CDR2 YSLEER. V shed 0 bases, J shed 1 base, and the junction held 3 bases outside the gene matches. The CDR3 is 16 amino acids. CDR3 sequence (DNA): TGCGCCAGCAGCCAAGATTTTAGCGGGGGCACAGATACGCAGTATTTT. As protein: CASSQDFSGGTDTQYF.

V gene TRBV10-3 combines with J gene TRBJ2-1, with 9 bases aligning to TRBD2. The germline CDR1 and CDR2 sequences are ENHRY and SYGVKD. The CDR3 length is 15 residues. The junction had 11 bases not matched to a gene; V was cut back by 11 bases and J by 3 bases. CDR3 sequence reads: CAVVNSSGVYNEQFF. The CDR3 DNA follows: TGTGCCGTCGTGAATTCTAGCGGGGTCTACAATGAGCAGTTCTTC.

The chain carries TRBV27 and TRBJ1-2, with a possible D match to TRBD1 (5 bases). Per germline, CDR1 MNHEY and CDR2 SMNVEV (reference sequence). This CDR3 spans 14 amino acids. The V gene lost 4 bases and the J gene lost 6 bases, with 15 bases spanning the gap. In DNA, the CDR3 is TGTGCCAGCAGTTCCTACTCCAGGGCTAATGGCTACACCTTC. Its translation is CASSSYSRANGYTF.

The V call is TRBV6-4, the J call TRBJ2-1; 9 nucleotides line up with TRBD2. The CDR3 spans 16 residues. J lost 4 bases, V lost 4 bases, and 8 bases had no gene match. Germline-derived CDR1 and CDR2 are MRHNA and SNTAGT. CDR3 DNA: TGTGCCAGCAGTGCAGGCCTAGCGGGACCTTACAATGAGCAGTTCTTC. Its protein product is CASSAGLAGPYNEQFF.

The rearrangement joins TRBV7-2 to TRBJ2-1, with D unclear. The germline CDR1 and CDR2 sequences are SGHTA and FQGNSA. This CDR3 region has 12 residues. Trimming left V 5 bases short and J 1 base short, with 3 bases between. The CDR3 DNA sequence: TGTGCCAGCAGCCCTTCCTACAATGAGCAGTTCTTC. Protein sequence: CASSPSYNEQFF.

CDR3 loop: CASSPQAGGSHSPLHF. CDR3 DNA: TGTGCCAGCAGCCCCCAGGCAGGGGGGAGTCATTCACCCCTCCACTTT. The rearrangement uses TRBV11-3 and TRBJ1-6, with 7 bases that match TRBD1. The trim removed 5 bases at V and 8 bases at J, leaving 12 bases unmatched. The CDR3 runs to 16 residues. Germline V CDR1 and CDR2: SGHNT, YENEEA.

The rearrangement uses TRBV9 and TRBJ2-5; TRBD1 or TRBD2 may be the D gene (7 bases each). There are 15 residues in the CDR3. V lost 6 bases, J lost 1 base, and 16 bases lay in between. Germline CDR1 SGDLS, CDR2 YYNGEE. As DNA, the CDR3 is TGTGCCAGCACCTCAGGGGGGGGGCCCCAAGAGACCCAGTACTTC. This translates into CASTSGGGPQETQYF.